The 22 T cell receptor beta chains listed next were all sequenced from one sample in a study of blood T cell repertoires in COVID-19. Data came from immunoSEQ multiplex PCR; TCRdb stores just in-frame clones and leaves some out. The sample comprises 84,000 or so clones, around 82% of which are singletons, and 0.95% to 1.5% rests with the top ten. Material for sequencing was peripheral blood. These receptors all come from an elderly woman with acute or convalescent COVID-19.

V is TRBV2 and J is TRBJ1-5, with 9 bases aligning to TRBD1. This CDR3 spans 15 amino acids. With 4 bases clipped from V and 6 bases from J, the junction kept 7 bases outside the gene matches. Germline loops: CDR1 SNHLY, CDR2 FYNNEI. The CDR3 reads CASSAGTGIGQPQHF. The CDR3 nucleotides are TGTGCCAGCAGTGCCGGGACAGGGATTGGTCAGCCCCAGCATTTT.

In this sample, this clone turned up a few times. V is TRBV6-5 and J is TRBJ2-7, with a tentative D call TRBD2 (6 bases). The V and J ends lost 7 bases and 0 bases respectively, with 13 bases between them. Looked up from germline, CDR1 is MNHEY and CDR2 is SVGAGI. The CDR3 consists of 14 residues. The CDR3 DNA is TGTGCCAGCACCGCGGGGAGGAGCTCCTACGAGCAGTACTTC. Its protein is CASTAGRSSYEQYF.

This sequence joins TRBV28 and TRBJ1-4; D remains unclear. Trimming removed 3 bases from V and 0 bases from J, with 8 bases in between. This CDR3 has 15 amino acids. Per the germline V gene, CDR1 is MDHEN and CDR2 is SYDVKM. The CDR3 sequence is CASSFVGATNEKLFF. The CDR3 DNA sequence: TGTGCCAGCAGTTTTGTCGGTGCAACTAATGAAAAACTGTTTTTT.

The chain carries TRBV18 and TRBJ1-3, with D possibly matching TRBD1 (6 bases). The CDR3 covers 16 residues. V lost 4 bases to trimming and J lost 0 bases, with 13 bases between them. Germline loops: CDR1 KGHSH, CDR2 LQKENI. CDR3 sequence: CASSLQGIFSGNTIYF. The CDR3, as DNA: TGTGCCAGCTCACTACAGGGAATATTCTCTGGAAACACCATATATTTT. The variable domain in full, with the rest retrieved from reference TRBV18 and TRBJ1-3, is NAGVMQNPRHLVRRRGQEARLRCSPMKGHSHVYWYRQLPEEGLKFMVYLQKENIIDESGMPKERFSAEFPKEGPSILRIQQVVRGDSAAYFCASSLQGIFSGNTIYFGEGSWLTVV.

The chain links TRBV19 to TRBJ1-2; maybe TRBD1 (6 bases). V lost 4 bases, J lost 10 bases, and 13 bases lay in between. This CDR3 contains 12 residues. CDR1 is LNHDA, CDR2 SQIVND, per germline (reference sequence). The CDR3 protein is CASSRDIQDYTF. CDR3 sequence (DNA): TGTGCCAGTAGTAGGGACATCCAAGACTACACCTTC.

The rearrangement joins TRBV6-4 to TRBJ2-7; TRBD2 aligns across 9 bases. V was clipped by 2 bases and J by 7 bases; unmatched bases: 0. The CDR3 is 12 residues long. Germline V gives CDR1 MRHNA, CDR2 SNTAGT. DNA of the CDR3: TGTGCCAGCAGTGACCTAGCGGGAGAGCAGTACTTC. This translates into CASSDLAGEQYF.

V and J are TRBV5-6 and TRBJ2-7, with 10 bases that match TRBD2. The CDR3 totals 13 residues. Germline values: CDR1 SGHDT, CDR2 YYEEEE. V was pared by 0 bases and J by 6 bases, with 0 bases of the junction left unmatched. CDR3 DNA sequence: TGTGCCAGCAGCTTGGGGACTAGCGGCGAGCAGTACTTC. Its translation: CASSLGTSGEQYF.

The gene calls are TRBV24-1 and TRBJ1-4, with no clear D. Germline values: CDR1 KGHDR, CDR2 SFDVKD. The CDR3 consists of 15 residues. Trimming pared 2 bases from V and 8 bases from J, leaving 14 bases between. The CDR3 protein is CATSDSGRYGEKLFF. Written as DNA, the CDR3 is TGTGCCACCAGTGATTCGGGTCGATACGGGGAAAAACTGTTTTTT.

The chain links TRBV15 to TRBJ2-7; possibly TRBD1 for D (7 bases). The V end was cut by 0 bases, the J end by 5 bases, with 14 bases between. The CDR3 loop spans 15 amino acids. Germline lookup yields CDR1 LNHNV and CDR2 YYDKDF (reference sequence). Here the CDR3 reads CATSRDRGTDNEQYF. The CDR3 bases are TGTGCCACCAGCAGAGATCGGGGGACAGATAACGAGCAGTACTTC.

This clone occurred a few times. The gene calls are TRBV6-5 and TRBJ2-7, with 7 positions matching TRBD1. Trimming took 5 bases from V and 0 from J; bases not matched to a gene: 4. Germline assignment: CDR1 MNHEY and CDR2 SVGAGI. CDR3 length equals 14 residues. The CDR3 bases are TGTGCCAGCAGTAGACAGGGTTACTCCTACGAGCAGTACTTC. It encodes CASSRQGYSYEQYF.

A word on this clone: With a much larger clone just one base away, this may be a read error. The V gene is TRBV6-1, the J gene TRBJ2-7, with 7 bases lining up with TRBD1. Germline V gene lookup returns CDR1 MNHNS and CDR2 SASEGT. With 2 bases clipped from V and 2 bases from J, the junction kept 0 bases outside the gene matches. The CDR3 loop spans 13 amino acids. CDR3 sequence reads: CASSERGPYEQYF. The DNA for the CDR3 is TGTGCCAGCAGTGAAAGGGGGCCCTACGAGCAGTACTTC.

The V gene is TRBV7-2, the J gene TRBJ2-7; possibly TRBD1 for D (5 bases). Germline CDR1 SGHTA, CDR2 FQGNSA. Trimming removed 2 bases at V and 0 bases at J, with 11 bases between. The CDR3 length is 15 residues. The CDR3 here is CASSLRGTSSYEQYF. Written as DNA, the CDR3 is TGTGCCAGCAGCTTAAGGGGAACCAGCTCCTACGAGCAGTACTTC.

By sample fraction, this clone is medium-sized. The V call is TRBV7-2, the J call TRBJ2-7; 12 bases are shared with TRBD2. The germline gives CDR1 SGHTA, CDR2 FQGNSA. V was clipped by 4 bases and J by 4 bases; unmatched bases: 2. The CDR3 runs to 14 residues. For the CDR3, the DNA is TGTGCCAGCAGCTCTGGACTAGCGGGGTACGAGCAGTACTTC. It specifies CASSSGLAGYEQYF.

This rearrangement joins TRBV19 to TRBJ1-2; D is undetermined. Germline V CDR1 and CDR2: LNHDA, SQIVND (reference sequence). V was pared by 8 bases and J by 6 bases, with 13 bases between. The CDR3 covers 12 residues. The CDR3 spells CASGGPVNGYTF. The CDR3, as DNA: TGTGCCAGTGGAGGGCCGGTTAATGGCTACACCTTC.

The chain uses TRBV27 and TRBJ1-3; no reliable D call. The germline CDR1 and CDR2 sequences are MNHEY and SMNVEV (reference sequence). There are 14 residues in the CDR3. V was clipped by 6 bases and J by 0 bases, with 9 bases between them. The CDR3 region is CASRKTSSGNTIYF. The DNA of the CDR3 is TGTGCCAGCAGGAAGACAAGCTCTGGAAACACCATATATTTT.

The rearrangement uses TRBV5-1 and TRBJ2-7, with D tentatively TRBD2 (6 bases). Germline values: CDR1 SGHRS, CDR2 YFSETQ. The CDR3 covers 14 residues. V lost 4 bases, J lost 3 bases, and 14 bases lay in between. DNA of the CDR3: TGCGCCAGCAGCACGGGGGACTTCCGCTACGAGCAGTACTTC. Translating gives CASSTGDFRYEQYF.

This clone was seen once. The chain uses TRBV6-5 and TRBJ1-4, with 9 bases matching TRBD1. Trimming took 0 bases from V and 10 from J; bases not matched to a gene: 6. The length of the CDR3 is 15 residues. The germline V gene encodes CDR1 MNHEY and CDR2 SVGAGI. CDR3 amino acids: CASSYSRTGDGKLFF. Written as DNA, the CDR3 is TGTGCCAGCAGTTACTCAAGGACAGGGGACGGAAAACTGTTTTTT.

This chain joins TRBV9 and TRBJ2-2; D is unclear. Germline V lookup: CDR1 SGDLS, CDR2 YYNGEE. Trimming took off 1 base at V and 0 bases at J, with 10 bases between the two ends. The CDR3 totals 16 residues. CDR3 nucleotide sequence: TGTGCCAGCAGCGTATTGTCAGGTTCGAACACCGGGGAGCTGTTTTTT. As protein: CASSVLSGSNTGELFF.

The DNA for the CDR3 is TGTGCCAGCAGCTTGTACCAGGGAGGTTACACTGAAGCTTTCTTT. It codes for CASSLYQGGYTEAFF. V and J are TRBV5-6 and TRBJ1-1; maybe TRBD1 (5 bases). This CDR3 has 15 residues. Trimming took off 1 base at V and 3 bases at J, with 13 bases between the two ends. Germline loops: CDR1 SGHDT, CDR2 YYEEEE.

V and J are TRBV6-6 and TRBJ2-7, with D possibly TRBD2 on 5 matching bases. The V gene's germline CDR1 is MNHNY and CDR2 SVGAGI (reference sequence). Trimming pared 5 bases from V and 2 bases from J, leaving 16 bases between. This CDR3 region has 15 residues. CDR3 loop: CASSPTVAGPYEQYF. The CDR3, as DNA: TGTGCCAGCAGTCCCACGGTGGCGGGCCCCTACGAGCAGTACTTC.

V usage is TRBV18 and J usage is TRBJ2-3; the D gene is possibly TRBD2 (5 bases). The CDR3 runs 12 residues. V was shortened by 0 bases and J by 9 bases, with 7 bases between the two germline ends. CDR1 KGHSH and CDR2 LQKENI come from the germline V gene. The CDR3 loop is CASSPPRATQYF. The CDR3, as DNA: TGTGCCAGCTCACCACCGAGGGCCACGCAGTATTTT.

In DNA, the CDR3 is TGTGCCAGTAGTATAGGAGGGACAGGGGTTCAGCCCCAGCATTTT. It encodes CASSIGGTGVQPQHF. V and J are TRBV19 and TRBJ1-5; 10 bases match TRBD1. After removal of 1 base from V and 6 bases from J, the junction contained 3 bases not matched to a gene. The germline gives CDR1 LNHDA, CDR2 SQIVND (reference sequence). The CDR3 is made up of 15 amino acids.